This TCR beta chain was retrieved from a study of blood T cell repertoires in COVID-19. The overall study: Whether acute or convalescent, the COVID-19 samples came from the United States, Italy and Spain. T cells, B-cell-depleted T cells, or PBMCs provided the cDNA or gDNA that served as material.

Germline V CDR1 and CDR2: SEHNR, FQNEAQ (reference sequence). V lost 5 bases, J lost 5 bases, and 21 bases lay in between. The CDR3 covers 17 residues. Clones were sequenced by immunoSEQ multiplex PCR, and TCRdb holds only the in-frame ones, with some missing. Here the sample spans 200,000 to 250,000 clones, about 84% being singletons. Individuals drawn from 24 US areas were about 18 to 95 years old. Researchers sorted participants into cohorts using their self-reported clinical history. The sequence came from a man in his 60s who had recovered from COVID-19. V and J are TRBV7-9 and TRBJ1-4; perhaps TRBD1 as D (6 bases). Sequences were obtained from PBMCs or T cells enriched from blood (not recorded which). The CDR3 DNA is TGTGCCAGCAGCCCGCAGAGGGGGACGGAGCCGAATGAAAAACTGTTTTTT. As protein: CASSPQRGTEPNEKLFF.